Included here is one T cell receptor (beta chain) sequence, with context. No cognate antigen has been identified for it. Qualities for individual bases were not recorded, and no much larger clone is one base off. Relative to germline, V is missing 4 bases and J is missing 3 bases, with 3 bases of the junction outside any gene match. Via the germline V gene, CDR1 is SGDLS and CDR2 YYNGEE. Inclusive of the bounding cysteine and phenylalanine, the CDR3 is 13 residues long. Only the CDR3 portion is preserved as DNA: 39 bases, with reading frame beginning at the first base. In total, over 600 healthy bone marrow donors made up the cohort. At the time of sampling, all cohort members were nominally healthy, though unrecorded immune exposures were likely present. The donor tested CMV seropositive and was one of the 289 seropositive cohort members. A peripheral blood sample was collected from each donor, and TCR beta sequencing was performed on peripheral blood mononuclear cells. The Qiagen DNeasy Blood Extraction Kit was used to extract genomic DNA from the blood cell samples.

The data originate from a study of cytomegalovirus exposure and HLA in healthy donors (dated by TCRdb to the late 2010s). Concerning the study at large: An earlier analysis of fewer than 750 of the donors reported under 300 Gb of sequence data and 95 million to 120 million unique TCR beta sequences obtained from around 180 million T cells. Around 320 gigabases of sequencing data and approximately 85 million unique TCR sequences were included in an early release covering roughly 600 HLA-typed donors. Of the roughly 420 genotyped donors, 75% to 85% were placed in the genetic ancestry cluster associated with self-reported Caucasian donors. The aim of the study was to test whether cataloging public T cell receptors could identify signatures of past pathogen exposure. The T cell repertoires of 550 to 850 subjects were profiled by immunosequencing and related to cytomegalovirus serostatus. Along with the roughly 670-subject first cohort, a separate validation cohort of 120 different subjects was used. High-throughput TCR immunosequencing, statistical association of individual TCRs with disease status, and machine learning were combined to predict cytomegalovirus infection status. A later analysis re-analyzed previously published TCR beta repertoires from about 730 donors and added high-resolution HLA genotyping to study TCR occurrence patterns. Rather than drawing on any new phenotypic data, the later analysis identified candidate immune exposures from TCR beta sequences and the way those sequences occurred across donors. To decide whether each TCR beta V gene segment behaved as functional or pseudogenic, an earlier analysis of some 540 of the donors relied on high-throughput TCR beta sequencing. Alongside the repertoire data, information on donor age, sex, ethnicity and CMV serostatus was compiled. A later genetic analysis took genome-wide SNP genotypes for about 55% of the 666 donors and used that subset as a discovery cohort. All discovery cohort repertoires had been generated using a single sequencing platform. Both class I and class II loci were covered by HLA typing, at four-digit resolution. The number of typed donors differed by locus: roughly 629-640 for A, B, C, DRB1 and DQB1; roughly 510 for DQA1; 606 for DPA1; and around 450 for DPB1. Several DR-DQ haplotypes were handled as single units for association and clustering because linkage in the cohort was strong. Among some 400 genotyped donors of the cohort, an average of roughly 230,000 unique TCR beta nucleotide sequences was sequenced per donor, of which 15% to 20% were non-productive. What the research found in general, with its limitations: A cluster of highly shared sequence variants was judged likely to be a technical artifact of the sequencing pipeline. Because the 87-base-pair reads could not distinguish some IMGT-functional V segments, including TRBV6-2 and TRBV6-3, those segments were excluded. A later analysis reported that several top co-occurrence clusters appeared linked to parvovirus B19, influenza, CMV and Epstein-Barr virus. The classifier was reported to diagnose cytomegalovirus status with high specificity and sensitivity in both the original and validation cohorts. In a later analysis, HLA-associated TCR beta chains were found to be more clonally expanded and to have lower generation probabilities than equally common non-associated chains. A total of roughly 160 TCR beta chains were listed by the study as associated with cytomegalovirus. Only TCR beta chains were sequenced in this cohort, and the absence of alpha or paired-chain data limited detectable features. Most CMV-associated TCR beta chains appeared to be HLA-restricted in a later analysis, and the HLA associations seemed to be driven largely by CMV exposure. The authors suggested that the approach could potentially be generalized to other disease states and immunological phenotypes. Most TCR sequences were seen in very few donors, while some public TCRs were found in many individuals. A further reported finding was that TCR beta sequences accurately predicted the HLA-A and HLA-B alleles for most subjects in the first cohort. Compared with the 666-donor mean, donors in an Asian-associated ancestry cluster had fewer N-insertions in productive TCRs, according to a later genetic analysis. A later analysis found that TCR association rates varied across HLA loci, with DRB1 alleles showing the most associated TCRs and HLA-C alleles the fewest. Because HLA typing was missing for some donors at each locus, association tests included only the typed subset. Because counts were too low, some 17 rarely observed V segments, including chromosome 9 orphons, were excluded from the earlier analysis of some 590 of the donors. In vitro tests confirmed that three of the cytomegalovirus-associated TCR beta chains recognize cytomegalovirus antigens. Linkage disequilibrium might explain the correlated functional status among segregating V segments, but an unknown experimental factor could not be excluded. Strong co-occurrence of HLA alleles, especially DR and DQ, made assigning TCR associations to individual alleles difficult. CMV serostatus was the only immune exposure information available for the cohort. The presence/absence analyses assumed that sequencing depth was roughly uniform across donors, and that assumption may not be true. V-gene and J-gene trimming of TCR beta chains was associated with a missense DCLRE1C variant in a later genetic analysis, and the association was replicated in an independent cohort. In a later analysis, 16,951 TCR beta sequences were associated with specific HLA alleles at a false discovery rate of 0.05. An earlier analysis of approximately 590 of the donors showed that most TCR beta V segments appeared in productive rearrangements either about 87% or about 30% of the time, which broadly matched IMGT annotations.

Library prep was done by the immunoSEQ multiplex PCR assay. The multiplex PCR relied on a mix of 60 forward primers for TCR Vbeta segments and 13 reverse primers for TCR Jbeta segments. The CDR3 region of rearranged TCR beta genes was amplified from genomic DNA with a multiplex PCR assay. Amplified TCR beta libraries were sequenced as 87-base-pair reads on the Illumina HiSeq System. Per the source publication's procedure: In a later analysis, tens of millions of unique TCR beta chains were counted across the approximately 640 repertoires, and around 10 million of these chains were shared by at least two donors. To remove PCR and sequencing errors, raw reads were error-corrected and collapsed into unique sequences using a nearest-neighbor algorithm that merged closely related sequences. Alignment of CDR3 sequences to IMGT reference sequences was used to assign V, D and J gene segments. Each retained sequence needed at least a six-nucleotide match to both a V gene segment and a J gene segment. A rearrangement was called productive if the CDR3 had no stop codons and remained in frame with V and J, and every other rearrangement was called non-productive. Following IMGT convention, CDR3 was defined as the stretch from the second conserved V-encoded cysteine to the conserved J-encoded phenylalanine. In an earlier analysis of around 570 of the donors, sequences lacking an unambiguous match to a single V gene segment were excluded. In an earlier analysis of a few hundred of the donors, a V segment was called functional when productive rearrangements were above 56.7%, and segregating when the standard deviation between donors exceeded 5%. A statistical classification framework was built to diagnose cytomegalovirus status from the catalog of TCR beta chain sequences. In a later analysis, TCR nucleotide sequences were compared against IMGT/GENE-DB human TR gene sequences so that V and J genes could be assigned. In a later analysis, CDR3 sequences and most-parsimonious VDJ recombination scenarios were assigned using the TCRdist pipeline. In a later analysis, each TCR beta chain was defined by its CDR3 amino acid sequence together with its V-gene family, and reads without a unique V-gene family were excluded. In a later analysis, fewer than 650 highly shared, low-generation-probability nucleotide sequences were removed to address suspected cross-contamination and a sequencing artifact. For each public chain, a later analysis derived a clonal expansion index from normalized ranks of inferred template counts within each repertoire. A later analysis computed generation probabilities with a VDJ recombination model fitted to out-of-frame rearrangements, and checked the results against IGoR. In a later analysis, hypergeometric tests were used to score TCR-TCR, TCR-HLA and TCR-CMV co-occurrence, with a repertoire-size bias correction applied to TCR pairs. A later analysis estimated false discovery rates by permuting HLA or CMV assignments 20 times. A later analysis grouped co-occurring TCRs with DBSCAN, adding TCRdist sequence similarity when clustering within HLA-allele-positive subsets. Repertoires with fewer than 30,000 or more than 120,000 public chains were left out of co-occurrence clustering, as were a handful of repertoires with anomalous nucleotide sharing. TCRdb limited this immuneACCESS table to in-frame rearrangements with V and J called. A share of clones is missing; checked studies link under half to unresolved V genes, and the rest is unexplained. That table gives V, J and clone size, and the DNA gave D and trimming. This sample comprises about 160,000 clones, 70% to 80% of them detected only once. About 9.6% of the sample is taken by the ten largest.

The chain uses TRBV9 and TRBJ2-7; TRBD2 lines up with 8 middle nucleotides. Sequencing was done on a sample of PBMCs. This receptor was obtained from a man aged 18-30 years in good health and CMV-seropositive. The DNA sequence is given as TGTGCCAGCAGCTCCCGGGGGGGCTACGAGCAGTACTTC. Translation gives CASSSRGGYEQYF.